These T cell receptor beta chains were read from a single sample in a study of glioma-infiltrating T cells after dendritic cell vaccination. Using immunoSEQ multiplex PCR, the repertoire was profiled, and TCRdb retains in-frame clones only, with some absent. The sample has roughly 100,000 clones; around 87% are singletons. The starting material was blood, obtained after dendritic cell vaccination. The origin of the receptors is a human donor with glioblastoma. Each CDR3 is given with its conserved first and last residue. A D gene is named only where the DNA matches it firmly. For some rows the clone size is stated as once, few or many, or as a class when expanded; others skip it.

- | TRBJ2-5 | TRBV5-4 | - | TGTGCCAGCAGCCTAGCCCCCTCCGCCACGGAGACCCAGTACTTC | CASSLAPSATETQYF
- | TRBJ2-3 | TRBV6-1 | TRBD2 | TGTGCCAGCAGTGCGATACTAGCGGGAGAGGGGTTCGGGCATCAAGATACGCAGTATTTT | CASSAILAGEGFGHQDTQYF
- | TRBJ1-5 | TRBV6-6 | TRBD1 | TGTGCCAGCACCGATGACAGGGGAAATCAGCCCCAGCATTTT | CASTDDRGNQPQHF
- | TRBJ1-3 | TRBV29-1 | - | TGCAGCGTTGATGACAGTGGAAACACCATATATTTT | CSVDDSGNTIYF
- | TRBJ2-2 | TRBV2 | TRBD2 | TGTGCCAGCAGTCTGGGACTAGCGGTTATCACCGGGGAGCTGTTTTTT | CASSLGLAVITGELFF
- | TRBJ2-7 | TRBV5-1 | - | TGCGCCAGCAGCTTTGGCCGGAACCGGGACAATGGCTACGAGCAGTACTTC | CASSFGRNRDNGYEQYF
- | TRBJ2-7 | TRBV18 | - | TGTGCCAGCTCACCCACCCGTGGAGCCTACGAGCAGTACTTC | CASSPTRGAYEQYF
- | TRBJ2-7 | TRBV19 | TRBD1 | TGTGCCAGTAGCAACCGGGACAGGGACACCTACGAGCAGTACTTC | CASSNRDRDTYEQYF
once | TRBJ2-7 | TRBV11-2 | TRBD1 | TGTGCCAGCAGCCGTGGGACAGGGGGCGGCTACGAGCAGTACTTC | CASSRGTGGGYEQYF
- | TRBJ1-1 | TRBV4-1 | - | TGCGCCAGCAGCCAAGAAGCAGGGGTGAACACTGAAGCTTTCTTT | CASSQEAGVNTEAFF
- | TRBJ2-7 | TRBV27 | TRBD2 | TGTGCCAGCAGGGGGGGTGGGAGGGAATGGGCCGAGCAGTACTTC | CASRGGGREWAEQYF
- | TRBJ2-1 | TRBV27 | - | TGTGCCAGCAGTATGAGCGGCAATGAGCAGTTCTTC | CASSMSGNEQFF
- | TRBJ2-1 | TRBV6-1 | TRBD2 | TGTGCCAGCAGTGATTTCCTCGGGGGGGGCAACAATGAGCAGTTCTTC | CASSDFLGGGNNEQFF
- | TRBJ1-2 | TRBV2 | - | TGTGCCAGCAGTGTGGCGGGGCAGGATGACTATGGCTACACCTTC | CASSVAGQDDYGYTF
- | TRBJ2-7 | TRBV21-1 | - | TGTGCCAGCAGCAAGAACAGAGTGGGCTACGAGCAGTACTTC | CASSKNRVGYEQYF
- | TRBJ2-5 | TRBV7-2 | TRBD2 | TGTGCCAGCAGCTTAGCGTGGGTAGCGGGAGTTCGAGAGACCCAGTACTTC | CASSLAWVAGVRETQYF
once | TRBJ1-5 | TRBV10-1 | TRBD1 | TGCGCCAGCAGAGCCGGGACAGGTACGCACCAGGGGATTCAGCCCCAGCATTTT | CASRAGTGTHQGIQPQHF
- | TRBJ2-7 | TRBV5-4 | - | TGTGCCAGCAGCCGGGGCCGGGACATCCCCCCAAGCTCCTACGAGCAGTACTTC | CASSRGRDIPPSSYEQYF
few | TRBJ2-3 | TRBV11-2 | TRBD2 | TGTGCCAGCAGGGGTAAACATTCGGGGGGGATTCCAGATACGCAGTATTTT | CASRGKHSGGIPDTQYF
- | TRBJ1-6 | TRBV5-1 | TRBD1 | TGCGCCAGCAGCGGCGGACAGGGGGAAGGTTCACCCCTCCACTTT | CASSGGQGEGSPLHF
- | TRBJ1-2 | TRBV19 | - | TGTGCCAGTAGTATACAGGGTAACTATGGCTACACCTTC | CASSIQGNYGYTF
- | TRBJ1-2 | TRBV2 | TRBD1 | TGTGCCAGCAGTCTAAGACAGGGTACAGATGGCTACACCTTC | CASSLRQGTDGYTF
- | TRBJ2-1 | TRBV9 | - | TGTGCCAGCAGCGTAGTTTCAGCAGGCTCCTACAATGAGCAGTTCTTC | CASSVVSAGSYNEQFF
- | TRBJ1-2 | TRBV5-1 | TRBD1 | TGCGCCAGCAGCTTGGAGCAGGGGGCGAACTATGGCTACACCTTC | CASSLEQGANYGYTF
- | TRBJ1-2 | TRBV6-5 | - | TGTGCCGGTCGGGATTCACTATATGTCTACACCTTC | CAGRDSLYVYTF
- | TRBJ2-7 | TRBV7-3 | - | TGTGCCAGCAGCTTGGTACAGGGACCCTACGAGCAGTACTTC | CASSLVQGPYEQYF
few | TRBJ2-2 | TRBV5-5 | TRBD2 | TGTGCCAGCAGTTTAGCGGGGGCGAGGACCGGGGAGCTGTTTTTT | CASSLAGARTGELFF
- | TRBJ2-1 | TRBV6-1 | - | TGTGCCAGCAGTGATAGTAAGGGACTCACCTACAATGAGCAGTTCTTC | CASSDSKGLTYNEQFF
- | TRBJ2-1 | TRBV4-1 | TRBD2 | TGCGCCAGCAGCCGAGCGGGGGGGGGTTACAATGAGCAGTTCTTC | CASSRAGGGYNEQFF
once | TRBJ2-1 | TRBV19 | - | TGTGCCAGTAGCAGTGAACTGGGCCTAGCAAATGAGCAGTTCTTC | CASSSELGLANEQFF
- | TRBJ1-1 | TRBV18 | TRBD1 | TGTGCCAGCTCAGCGGAGACAGGGGTTGGCACTGAAGCTTTCTTT | CASSAETGVGTEAFF
- | TRBJ2-3 | TRBV14 | TRBD2 | TGTGCCAGCAGCCAAGATGCGACTAGCGGGTACACAGATACGCAGTATTTT | CASSQDATSGYTDTQYF
- | TRBJ2-3 | TRBV6-1 | TRBD2 | TGTGCCAGCAGTGGGGCGGGGGGCCGCGCAGATACGCAGTATTTT | CASSGAGGRADTQYF
- | TRBJ2-7 | TRBV5-6 | TRBD2 | TGTGCCAGCAGCTCATTGGCCGGTAGCGGGAAGGAGCAGTACTTC | CASSSLAGSGKEQYF
few | TRBJ2-7 | TRBV4-2 | TRBD2 | TGTGCCAGCAGCCGGGGGACTAACGACGAGCAGTACTTC | CASSRGTNDEQYF
- | TRBJ2-3 | TRBV29-1 | - | TGCAGCGCAAAAGAAGAGCGGCAGTATTTT | CSAKEERQYF
- | TRBJ2-1 | TRBV11-2 | TRBD1 | TGTGCCAGCAGCTCCCTCAGGGACAGGGGGCCGTGGAATGAGCAGTTCTTC | CASSSLRDRGPWNEQFF